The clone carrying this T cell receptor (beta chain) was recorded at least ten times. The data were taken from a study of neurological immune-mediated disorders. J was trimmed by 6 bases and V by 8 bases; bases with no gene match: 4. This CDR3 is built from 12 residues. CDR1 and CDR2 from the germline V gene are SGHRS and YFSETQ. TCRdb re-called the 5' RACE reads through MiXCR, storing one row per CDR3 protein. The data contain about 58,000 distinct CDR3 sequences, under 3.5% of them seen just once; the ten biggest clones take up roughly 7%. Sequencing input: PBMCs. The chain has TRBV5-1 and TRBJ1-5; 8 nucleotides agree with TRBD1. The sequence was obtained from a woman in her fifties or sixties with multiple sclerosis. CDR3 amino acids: CASRQGTQPQHF. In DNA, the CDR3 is TGCGCCAGTCGACAGGGGACTCAGCCCCAGCATTTT.